Each of the 12 T cell receptor beta chains below was sequenced from the same sample in a study of blood T cell repertoires in COVID-19. Data came from immunoSEQ multiplex PCR; TCRdb stores just in-frame clones and leaves some out. Altogether under 250,000 clones are present, roughly 86% being singletons, with the ten largest covering approximately 13%. What was sequenced was peripheral blood. The receptors originated from a man at least 80 years old with acute or convalescent COVID-19.

This chain connects TRBV19 to TRBJ1-5, with 8 bases that match TRBD1. The germline V gene encodes CDR1 LNHDA and CDR2 SQIVND (reference sequence). The CDR3 is 15 amino acids. V trimming: 6 bases; J trimming: 7 bases; junction bases outside the gene matches: 11. The CDR3 DNA reads as TGTGCCAGTAGCAGCCCTGACAGGGGACGGCAGCCCCAGCATTTT. Protein: CASSSPDRGRQPQHF.

V is TRBV9 and J is TRBJ1-3; D uncertain. Germline V lookup: CDR1 SGDLS, CDR2 YYNGEE. Trimming left V 3 bases short and J 3 bases short, with 16 bases between. This CDR3 contains 16 residues. CDR3 nucleotides: TGTGCCAGCAGCGCTCCCGCTCGGGGAGATGGAAACACCATATATTTT. Translating it yields CASSAPARGDGNTIYF. Full variable domain (missing parts from reference TRBV9 and TRBJ1-3): DSGVTQTPKHLITATGQRVTLRCSPRSGDLSVYWYQQSLDQGLQFLIQYYNGEERAKGNILERFSAQQFPDLHSELNLSSLELGDSALYFCASSAPARGDGNTIYFGEGSWLTVV.

This clone was detected once. The rearrangement links TRBV7-8 to TRBJ1-3, with no clear D. The V gene lost 5 bases and the J gene lost 0 bases, with 11 bases spanning the gap. CDR1 is SGHVS, CDR2 FQNEAQ, per germline. The CDR3 covers 15 residues. The CDR3, as DNA: TGTGCCAGCAGCCCACGGGTAACCTCTGGAAACACCATATATTTT. This translates into CASSPRVTSGNTIYF.

This clone was found a few times. J is TRBJ1-5 and V is TRBV11-3, with D perhaps TRBD1 (6 bases). Trimming pared 1 base from V and 7 bases from J, leaving 17 bases between. The CDR3 consists of 16 residues. The V gene's germline CDR1 is SGHNT and CDR2 YENEEA. The CDR3 sequence: CASSLVGYRATQPQHF. As DNA, the CDR3 is TGTGCCAGCAGCTTAGTTGGGTACAGGGCGACCCAGCCCCAGCATTTT.

As regards this clone: This sample also contains other DNA sequences that code for the same CDR3. J is TRBJ2-7 and V is TRBV4-2; D is possibly TRBD1 (5 bases). This CDR3 has 13 amino acids. CDR1 and CDR2 (germline): LGHNA, YNFKEQ. V gave up 0 bases and J gave up 4 bases, with 7 bases separating them. The CDR3 spells CASSQDGAYEQYF. DNA for the CDR3: TGTGCCAGCAGCCAAGATGGGGCTTACGAGCAGTACTTC.

The chain links TRBV18 to TRBJ1-2, with D unclear. The length of the CDR3 is 14 residues. The germline V gene encodes CDR1 KGHSH and CDR2 LQKENI. The V and J ends lost 3 bases and 6 bases respectively, with 14 bases between them. Written as DNA, the CDR3 is TGTGCCAGCTCACCGGCAGGCCCCTTAAATGGCTACACCTTC. It specifies CASSPAGPLNGYTF. Variable domain in full (rest from reference TRBV18 and TRBJ1-2): NAGVMQNPRHLVRRRGQEARLRCSPMKGHSHVYWYRQLPEEGLKFMVYLQKENIIDESGMPKERFSAEFPKEGPSILRIQQVVRGDSAAYFCASSPAGPLNGYTFGSGTRLTVV.

This sequence joins TRBV7-2 and TRBJ2-1; 7 bases fit TRBD2. V was pared by 5 bases and J by 0 bases, with 4 bases of the junction left unmatched. CDR1 SGHTA and CDR2 FQGNSA come from the germline V gene. The length of the CDR3 is 15 residues. This CDR3 is CASSPRGGSYNEQFF. CDR3 bases: TGTGCCAGCAGCCCCCGCGGGGGCTCCTACAATGAGCAGTTCTTC.

V and J are TRBV9 and TRBJ2-7; 7 nucleotides agree with TRBD1. V trimming: 4 bases; J trimming: 5 bases; junction bases outside the gene matches: 6. The CDR3 is made up of 13 amino acids. Germline assignment: CDR1 SGDLS and CDR2 YYNGEE. CDR3 residues: CASSHGQEDEQYF. As DNA, the CDR3 is TGTGCCAGCAGCCACGGACAGGAGGACGAGCAGTACTTC.

CDR3 amino acids: CASSQGGQGVAFF. The CDR3 DNA follows: TGTGCCAGCAGCCAAGGGGGACAGGGGGTAGCTTTCTTT. V usage is TRBV3-1 (or the pseudogene TRBV3-2) and J usage is TRBJ1-1; 11 nucleotides line up with TRBD1. In germline, CDR1 is LGHDT, CDR2 YNNKEL (reference sequence). This CDR3 comprises 13 residues. V shed 1 base and J 10 bases; nucleotides not matched to a gene: 2.

This clone occurred once. The J gene is TRBJ1-2, the V gene TRBV3-1 (or the pseudogene TRBV3-2); weak D call: TRBD1 (6 bases). CDR3 size: 16 residues. Trimming shortened V by 4 bases and J by 4 bases, and 19 bases separated the two germline ends. The germline CDR1 and CDR2 sequences are LGHDT and YNNKEL (reference sequence). Here the CDR3 DNA reads TGTGCCAGCAGCCCTCCGGGCAGGGTCAGGGGCTATGGCTACACCTTC. Translating gives CASSPPGRVRGYGYTF.

This sequence joins TRBV5-1 and TRBJ1-2; D is ambiguous. Germline V gene lookup returns CDR1 SGHRS and CDR2 YFSETQ. V gave up 0 bases and J gave up 9 bases, with 9 bases separating them. There are 12 residues in the CDR3. Here the CDR3 DNA reads TGCGCCAGCAGCTTGGCAGCGCGGAGCTACACCTTC. Translation gives CASSLAARSYTF.

This clone was detected only a few times. Other DNA sequences in the same sample also yield this CDR3. J is TRBJ1-1 and V is TRBV6-5; possibly TRBD1 for D (6 bases). The CDR3 length is 15 residues. The V and J ends lost 0 bases and 1 base respectively, with 9 bases between them. Germline V lookup: CDR1 MNHEY, CDR2 SVGAGI. CDR3: CASSYSSQGNTEAFF. CDR3 bases: TGTGCCAGCAGTTACTCCTCACAGGGGAACACTGAAGCTTTCTTT.